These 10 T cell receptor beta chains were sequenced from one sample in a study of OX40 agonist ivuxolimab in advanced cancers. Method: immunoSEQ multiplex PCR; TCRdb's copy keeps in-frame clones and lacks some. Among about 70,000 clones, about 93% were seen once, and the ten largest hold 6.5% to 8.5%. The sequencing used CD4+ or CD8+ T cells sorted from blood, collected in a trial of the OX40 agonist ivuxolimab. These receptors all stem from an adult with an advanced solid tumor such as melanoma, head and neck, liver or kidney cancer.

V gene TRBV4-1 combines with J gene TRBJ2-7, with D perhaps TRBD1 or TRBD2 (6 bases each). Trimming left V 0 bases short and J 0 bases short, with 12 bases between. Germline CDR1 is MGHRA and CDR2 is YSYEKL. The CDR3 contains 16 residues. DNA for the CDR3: TGCGCCAGCAGCCAAGAAGAAAGGGGGGACTCCTACGAGCAGTACTTC. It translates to CASSQEERGDSYEQYF.

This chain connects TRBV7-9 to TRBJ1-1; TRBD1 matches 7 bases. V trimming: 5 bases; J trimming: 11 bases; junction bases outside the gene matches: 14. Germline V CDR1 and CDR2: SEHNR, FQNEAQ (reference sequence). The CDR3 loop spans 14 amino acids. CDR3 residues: CASSPSPGGTRAFF. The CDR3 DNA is TGTGCCAGCAGCCCCTCCCCAGGGGGAACTCGTGCTTTCTTT.

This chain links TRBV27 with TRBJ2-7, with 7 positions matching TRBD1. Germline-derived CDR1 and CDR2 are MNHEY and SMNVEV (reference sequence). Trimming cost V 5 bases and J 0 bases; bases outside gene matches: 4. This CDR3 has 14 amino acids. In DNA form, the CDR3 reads TGTGCCAGCAGTAGGGACAGAGACTCCTACGAGCAGTACTTC. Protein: CASSRDRDSYEQYF.

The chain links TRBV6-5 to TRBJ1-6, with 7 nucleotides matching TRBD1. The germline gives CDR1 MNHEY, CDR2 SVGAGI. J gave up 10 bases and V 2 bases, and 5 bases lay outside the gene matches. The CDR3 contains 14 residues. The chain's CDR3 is CASSYDRVGSPLHF. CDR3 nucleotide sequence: TGTGCCAGCAGTTACGACAGGGTTGGGTCACCCCTCCACTTT.

CDR3 in amino acids: CASSSDTLSYEQYF. The CDR3 nucleotides read TGTGCCAGCAGCTCAGACACCCTCTCCTACGAGCAGTACTTC. The J gene is TRBJ2-7, the V gene TRBV5-6; no clear D. Germline-derived CDR1 and CDR2 are SGHDT and YYEEEE. The V end lost 3 bases, the J end lost 0 bases, and 10 bases lay between the germline ends. CDR3 length: 14 amino acids.

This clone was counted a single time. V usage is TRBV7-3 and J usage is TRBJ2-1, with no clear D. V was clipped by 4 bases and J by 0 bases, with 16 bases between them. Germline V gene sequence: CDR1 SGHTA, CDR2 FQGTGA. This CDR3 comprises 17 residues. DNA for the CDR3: TGTGCCAGCAGCTCCCGGGTAGGCGAAAGCTCCTACAATGAGCAGTTCTTC. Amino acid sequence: CASSSRVGESSYNEQFF.

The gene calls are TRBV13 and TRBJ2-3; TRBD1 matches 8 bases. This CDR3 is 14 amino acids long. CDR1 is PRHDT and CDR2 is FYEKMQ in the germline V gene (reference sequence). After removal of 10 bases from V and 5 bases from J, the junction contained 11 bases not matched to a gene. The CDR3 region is CAIQQGALVDTQYF. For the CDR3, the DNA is TGTGCCATCCAGCAGGGGGCCTTGGTAGATACGCAGTATTTT.

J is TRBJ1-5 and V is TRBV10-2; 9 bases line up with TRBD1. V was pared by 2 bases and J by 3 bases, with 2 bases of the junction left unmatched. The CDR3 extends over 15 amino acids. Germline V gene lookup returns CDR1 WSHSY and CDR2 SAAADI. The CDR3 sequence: CASSEGTGPNQPQHF. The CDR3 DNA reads TGCGCCAGCAGTGAGGGGACAGGGCCCAATCAGCCCCAGCATTTT.

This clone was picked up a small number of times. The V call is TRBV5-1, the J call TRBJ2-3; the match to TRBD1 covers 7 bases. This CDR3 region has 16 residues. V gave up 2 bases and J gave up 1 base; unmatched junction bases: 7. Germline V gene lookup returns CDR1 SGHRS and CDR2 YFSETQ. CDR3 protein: CASSFRGQTRTDTQYF. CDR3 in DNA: TGCGCCAGCAGCTTTAGGGGACAGACGCGCACAGATACGCAGTATTTT.

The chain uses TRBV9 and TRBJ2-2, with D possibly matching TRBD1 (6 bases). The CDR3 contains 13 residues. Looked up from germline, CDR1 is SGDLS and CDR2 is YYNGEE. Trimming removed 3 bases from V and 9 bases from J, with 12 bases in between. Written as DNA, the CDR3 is TGTGCCAGCAGCGGAGGGGGTCTCAGGGAGCTGTTTTTT. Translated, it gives CASSGGGLRELFF.